These T cell receptor beta chains were read from a single sample in a study of blood T cell repertoires in COVID-19. The method was immunoSEQ multiplex PCR; TCRdb's version includes in-frame clones alone and lacks a portion of them. The sample includes 99,000 or so clones, around 90% of them seen just once. Sequences were obtained from peripheral blood. These TCRs come from a human donor in a cohort sampled during active COVID-19. Each CDR3 is given with its conserved first and last residue. Fields, in order: D gene, V gene, clone size, J gene, CDR3 DNA, CDR3 protein. A D gene is named only where the DNA matches it firmly. Expanded clones get a size class; other rows say once, few or many, or leave the size out.

NA,TRBV3-1/TRBV3-2,NA,TRBJ2-7,TGTGCCAGCAGCCAAGCCAGGGTCGGCAGCTCCTACGAGCAGTACTTC,CASSQARVGSSYEQYF
TRBD1,TRBV7-9,once,TRBJ1-2,TGTGCCAGCAGCCTCTCTGGGGACAGGGCATATGGCTACACCTTC,CASSLSGDRAYGYTF
TRBD2,TRBV3-1/TRBV3-2,NA,TRBJ2-1,TGTGCCAGCAGCAAAAACCTAGCGGGAGGGAGGGGGAATGAGCAGTTCTTC,CASSKNLAGGRGNEQFF
TRBD1,TRBV5-1,NA,TRBJ1-6,TGCGCCAGCCGGGGGTACAGGGGTGTGGGACCCCTCCACTTT,CASRGYRGVGPLHF
TRBD2,TRBV18,NA,TRBJ2-3,TGTGCCAGCTCACCCTGGACTAGCGAGAGCACAGATACGCAGTATTTT,CASSPWTSESTDTQYF
NA,TRBV7-9,NA,TRBJ1-1,TGTGCCAGCAGCTCCTTCACTGAAGCTTTCTTT,CASSSFTEAFF
NA,TRBV5-8,NA,TRBJ1-1,TGTGCCAGCAGCTTTGAGGGATCCATAGCTGAAGCTTTCTTT,CASSFEGSIAEAFF
TRBD2,TRBV13,few,TRBJ2-1,TGTGCCAGCAGCTTCGGAAGCGGGGGCTACAATGAGCAGTTCTTC,CASSFGSGGYNEQFF
NA,TRBV4-2,NA,TRBJ2-6,TGTGCCAGCAGCCAATCTACAGGGTCTGGGGCCAACGTCCTGACTTTC,CASSQSTGSGANVLTF
TRBD1,TRBV2,NA,TRBJ1-1,TGTGCCAGCAGTGCAGACAGGGGATATACTGAAGCTTTCTTT,CASSADRGYTEAFF